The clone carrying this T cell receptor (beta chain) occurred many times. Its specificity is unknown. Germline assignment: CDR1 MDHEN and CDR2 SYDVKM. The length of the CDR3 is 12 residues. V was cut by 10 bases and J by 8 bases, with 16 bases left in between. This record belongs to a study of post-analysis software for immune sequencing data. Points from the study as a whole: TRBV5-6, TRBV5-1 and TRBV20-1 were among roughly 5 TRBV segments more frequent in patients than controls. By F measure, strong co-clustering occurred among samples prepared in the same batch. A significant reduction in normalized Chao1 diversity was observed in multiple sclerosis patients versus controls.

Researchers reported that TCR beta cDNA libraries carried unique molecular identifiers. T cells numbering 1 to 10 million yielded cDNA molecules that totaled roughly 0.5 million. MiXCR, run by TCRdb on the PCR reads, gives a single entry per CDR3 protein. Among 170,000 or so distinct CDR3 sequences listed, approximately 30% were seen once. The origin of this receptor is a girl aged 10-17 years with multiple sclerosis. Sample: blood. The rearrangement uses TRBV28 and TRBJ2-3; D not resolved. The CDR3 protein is CATRASDTTQYF. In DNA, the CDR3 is TGTGCCACCCGAGCCTCCGATACTACGCAGTATTTT.